This is a list of T cell receptor beta chains from one sample in a study of T cell responses to AZD1222 COVID-19 vaccine. The repertoire was sequenced with immunoSEQ multiplex PCR; TCRdb's copy has only in-frame clones and lacks some. The repertoire includes roughly 100,000 clones, roughly 90% of them detected once, and roughly 15% sits in the top ten. The sample was peripheral blood, taken 28 days after the second AZD1222 dose. The receptors shown here come from an adult who received the AZD1222 COVID-19 vaccine. CDR3s include the opening cysteine and the closing phenylalanine or tryptophan. The D gene is left open where the match is weak. A row's size may be missing; if present it is once, few, many or a size class.

j_gene: TRBJ2-7
v_gene: TRBV18
abundance: .
d_gene: .
CDR3aa: CASSPNTHEQYF
CDR3nt: TGTGCCAGCTCACCGAATACCCACGAGCAGTACTTC

j_gene: TRBJ2-5
v_gene: TRBV5-5
abundance: .
d_gene: .
CDR3aa: CASSLSRPRGVKETQYF
CDR3nt: TGTGCCAGCAGCTTGTCCCGTCCGAGGGGGGTCAAAGAGACCCAGTACTTC

j_gene: TRBJ2-5
v_gene: TRBV7-9
abundance: few
d_gene: .
CDR3aa: CASSSVNRETQYF
CDR3nt: TGTGCCAGCAGCTCGGTGAACCGAGAGACCCAGTACTTC

j_gene: TRBJ1-6
v_gene: TRBV5-6
abundance: .
d_gene: .
CDR3aa: CASSSWDFSYNSPLHF
CDR3nt: TGTGCCAGCAGCTCCTGGGACTTCTCCTATAATTCACCCCTCCACTTT

j_gene: TRBJ1-2
v_gene: TRBV7-9
abundance: .
d_gene: .
CDR3aa: CASSLLQGTYGYTF
CDR3nt: TGTGCCAGCAGCTTACTACAGGGCACCTATGGCTACACCTTC

j_gene: TRBJ2-2
v_gene: TRBV21-1
abundance: few
d_gene: .
CDR3aa: CASGRDGLEGTGELFF
CDR3nt: TGTGCCAGCGGCAGGGACGGACTAGAAGGAACCGGGGAGCTGTTTTTT

j_gene: TRBJ1-5
v_gene: TRBV7-2
abundance: .
d_gene: .
CDR3aa: CASSPWTDNQPQHF
CDR3nt: TGTGCCAGCAGCCCTTGGACAGACAATCAGCCCCAGCATTTT

j_gene: TRBJ1-6
v_gene: TRBV27
abundance: .
d_gene: .
CDR3aa: CASSLVSPGGASPLHF
CDR3nt: TGTGCCAGCAGTTTAGTCAGTCCTGGAGGAGCCTCACCCCTCCACTTT

j_gene: TRBJ2-7
v_gene: TRBV24-1
abundance: .
d_gene: .
CDR3aa: CATTGRRGEQYF
CDR3nt: TGTGCCACCACGGGACGGCGGGGAGAGCAGTACTTC

j_gene: TRBJ2-5
v_gene: TRBV28
abundance: once
d_gene: TRBD2
CDR3aa: CASRPKVGLAGGRETQYF
CDR3nt: TGTGCCAGCAGACCAAAAGTAGGGCTAGCGGGAGGTCGAGAGACCCAGTACTTC

j_gene: TRBJ1-1
v_gene: TRBV19
abundance: once
d_gene: .
CDR3aa: CASAKNTEAFF
CDR3nt: TGTGCGAGCGCTAAGAACACTGAAGCTTTCTTT

j_gene: TRBJ2-7
v_gene: TRBV25-1
abundance: once
d_gene: TRBD2
CDR3aa: CASSEFSGSYEQYF
CDR3nt: TGTGCCAGCAGTGAATTTAGCGGGAGCTACGAGCAGTACTTC

j_gene: TRBJ2-3
v_gene: TRBV11-2
abundance: .
d_gene: .
CDR3aa: CASSFLEGGDTQYF
CDR3nt: TGTGCCAGCAGCTTCCTAGAGGGGGGGGATACGCAGTATTTT

j_gene: TRBJ2-1
v_gene: TRBV6-1
abundance: .
d_gene: .
CDR3aa: CASSEWWQGEGEQFF
CDR3nt: TGTGCCAGCAGTGAATGGTGGCAGGGAGAGGGTGAGCAGTTCTTC

j_gene: TRBJ2-1
v_gene: TRBV28
abundance: once
d_gene: .
CDR3aa: CASRMTTPTLPNEQFF
CDR3nt: TGTGCCAGCAGAATGACGACCCCAACCCTCCCTAATGAGCAGTTCTTC

j_gene: TRBJ2-6
v_gene: TRBV5-1
abundance: .
d_gene: TRBD1
CDR3aa: CASSLIQGASSGANVLTF
CDR3nt: TGCGCCAGCAGCTTGATACAGGGGGCATCCTCTGGGGCCAACGTCCTGACTTTC

j_gene: TRBJ2-7
v_gene: TRBV7-2
abundance: .
d_gene: TRBD2
CDR3aa: CASSFAPNSGTSSYEQYF
CDR3nt: TGTGCCAGCAGTTTCGCCCCCAATAGCGGGACCAGCTCCTACGAGCAGTACTTC

j_gene: TRBJ2-7
v_gene: TRBV6-2/TRBV6-3
abundance: .
d_gene: .
CDR3aa: CASSYSSSYEQYF
CDR3nt: TGTGCCAGCAGTTACTCCAGCTCCTACGAGCAGTACTTC

j_gene: TRBJ1-2
v_gene: TRBV28
abundance: .
d_gene: TRBD1
CDR3aa: CASRDRGPYGYTF
CDR3nt: TGTGCCAGCAGAGACAGGGGCCCCTATGGCTACACCTTC

j_gene: TRBJ2-6
v_gene: TRBV7-3
abundance: .
d_gene: TRBD1
CDR3aa: CASSLMSQGAGANVLTF
CDR3nt: TGTGCCAGCAGCTTAATGAGTCAGGGGGCTGGGGCCAACGTCCTGACTTTC

j_gene: TRBJ2-2
v_gene: TRBV29-1
abundance: once
d_gene: .
CDR3aa: CSVTRSNTGELFF
CDR3nt: TGCAGCGTTACCAGATCTAACACCGGGGAGCTGTTTTTT

j_gene: TRBJ1-2
v_gene: TRBV7-9
abundance: .
d_gene: TRBD1
CDR3aa: CASSADREKGTF
CDR3nt: TGTGCCAGCAGCGCGGACAGGGAGAAAGGCACCTTC

j_gene: TRBJ2-7
v_gene: TRBV19
abundance: .
d_gene: TRBD1
CDR3aa: CASKQGPATYEQYF
CDR3nt: TGTGCCAGTAAACAGGGGCCGGCGACCTACGAGCAGTACTTC

j_gene: TRBJ2-2
v_gene: TRBV7-3
abundance: .
d_gene: TRBD2
CDR3aa: CASSRTLAGLAGTGELFF
CDR3nt: TGTGCCAGCAGCCGTACTCTAGCGGGATTAGCGGGAACCGGGGAGCTGTTTTTT

j_gene: TRBJ2-3
v_gene: TRBV2
abundance: .
d_gene: TRBD2
CDR3aa: CATEPWTSGRDTQYF
CDR3nt: TGTGCCACCGAGCCTTGGACTAGCGGGAGGGATACGCAGTATTTT

j_gene: TRBJ2-4
v_gene: TRBV7-5
abundance: .
d_gene: .
CDR3aa: CARSSDAKRIQYF
CDR3nt: TGTGCCAGAAGCTCGGATGCTAAACGCATTCAGTACTTC

j_gene: TRBJ1-5
v_gene: TRBV2
abundance: .
d_gene: .
CDR3aa: CASSLSQGNQPQHF
CDR3nt: TGTGCCAGCAGTCTATCACAGGGCAATCAGCCCCAGCATTTT

j_gene: TRBJ2-2
v_gene: TRBV12-3/TRBV12-4
abundance: .
d_gene: .
CDR3aa: CASSFLPGELFF
CDR3nt: TGTGCCAGCAGTTTCCTACCCGGGGAGCTGTTTTTT

j_gene: TRBJ2-1
v_gene: TRBV18
abundance: .
d_gene: TRBD2
CDR3aa: CASSPSGSSYNEQFF
CDR3nt: TGTGCCAGCTCCCCTAGCGGGAGCTCCTACAATGAGCAGTTCTTC

j_gene: TRBJ2-7
v_gene: TRBV2
abundance: .
d_gene: TRBD1
CDR3aa: CASSRRQGLSSYEQYF
CDR3nt: TGTGCCAGCAGCAGACGACAGGGCCTCAGCTCCTACGAGCAGTACTTC